This T cell receptor (beta chain) is drawn from a study of T-cell reconstitution after alpha-beta-depleted transplantation in children. Unique molecular identifiers featured in how the TCRbeta library was prepared. MiXCR, run by TCRdb on the PCR reads, gives a single entry per CDR3 protein. The sample yields about 500,000 distinct CDR3 sequences, approximately 29% seen once. This clonotype was found a few times. The V and J ends lost 4 bases and 3 bases respectively, with 13 bases between them. The CDR3 has 14 residues. CDR1 is SGHDT and CDR2 is YYEEEE in the germline V gene. This material consisted of PBMCs from the stem cell graft donor, taken from the stem cell graft. The chain employs TRBV5-6 and TRBJ1-2; D possibly corresponds to TRBD1 (5 bases). The clonotype originates from a human donor who donated a stem cell graft to a child with aplastic anemia. The CDR3 spells CASSGGWGDYGYTF. CDR3 DNA: TGTGCCAGCAGCGGAGGTTGGGGGGACTATGGCTACACCTTC.